This T cell receptor (beta chain) derives from a study of CD8+ T cells in alopecia areata. Study details: Treated individuals took tofacitinib by mouth, 5 to 10 mg twice daily. Tofacitinib dosing lasted 6 to 18 months, which was then followed by 6 months off drug.

Study outcomes and limitations: Scalp specimens additionally yield sequences from normal skin's resident alphabeta T cells.

This clone has only a few counts. Its antigen is unidentified. V was trimmed by 5 bases and J by 1 base, leaving 8 bases between them. The CDR3 consists of 13 residues. In germline, CDR1 is LNHDA, CDR2 SQIVND (reference sequence). Those with alopecia areata gave lesional scalp punch biopsies and peripheral blood. Following RNA extraction, reverse transcription yielded cDNA that acted as the sequencing template. Sequenced by immunoSEQ multiplex PCR; TCRdb stores in-frame clones only, minus some. The table lists more than 90,000 clones, 35% to 40% of them singletons, with approximately 3.1% in the top ten.

This chain links TRBV19 with TRBJ1-1; tentatively, D is TRBD1 (5 bases). The sequencing input was CD4+ T cells sorted from blood. The clonotype comes from a human donor with alopecia areata. CDR3 amino acids: CASSRQRNTEAFF. DNA for the CDR3: TGTGCCAGTAGTCGACAGAGGAACACTGAAGCTTTCTTT. Variable domain in full (rest from reference TRBV19 and TRBJ1-1): DGGITQSPKYLFRKEGQNVTLSCEQNLNHDAMYWYRQDPGQGLRLIYYSQIVNDFQKGDIAEGYSVSREKKESFPLTVTSAQKNPTAFYLCASSRQRNTEAFFGQGTRLTVV.